These 21 T cell receptor beta chains came from one sample sequenced in a study. MiXCR was run by TCRdb on the RT-PCR reads, yielding one entry per CDR3 protein. Of approximately 720,000 distinct CDR3 sequences listed, 12% to 15% were seen once; the top ten hold roughly 3.9%. The sample consisted of memory CD4+ T cells from blood. All receptors come from a female donor in good health, serving as a healthy control.

CDR3: CASSSGRPGQGVSGELFF. CDR3 in DNA: TGTGCCAGCAGTTCGGGGCGCCCAGGACAGGGAGTGTCGGGGGAGCTGTTTTTT. This chain links TRBV2 with TRBJ2-2; 8 nucleotides line up with TRBD1. Germline V CDR1 and CDR2: SNHLY, FYNNEI. The CDR3 is 18 amino acids. Trimming took 5 bases from V and 8 from J; bases not matched to a gene: 19.

In its sample, this clonotype was seen a few times. Written as DNA, the CDR3 is TGCAGTGCTAGAGATAACACAGGAGCCACCTTC. Translation gives CSARDNTGATF. The V call is TRBV20-1, the J call TRBJ1-2, with a weak D call TRBD1 (5 bases). The CDR3 length is 11 residues. V was cut by 0 bases and J by 13 bases, with 12 bases left in between. Germline CDR1 reads DFQATT; CDR2 reads SNEGSKA (reference sequence).

This clonotype was found many times. The chain is built from TRBV5-1 and TRBJ1-1; no reliable D call. The germline V gene has CDR1 SGHRS and CDR2 YFSETQ. CDR3 length: 14 amino acids. The ends were cut back, 6 bases at V and 1 base at J, with 13 bases in the middle. CDR3 amino acids: CASNPGGTNTEAFF. The CDR3 nucleotides are TGCGCCAGCAACCCCGGCGGCACGAACACTGAAGCTTTCTTT.

This clonotype showed up just a few times. J is TRBJ1-4 and V is TRBV20-1; D unclear. The germline gives CDR1 DFQATT, CDR2 SNEGSKA (reference sequence). Trimming removed 5 bases from V and 8 bases from J, with 12 bases in between. The CDR3 covers 12 residues. CDR3 DNA: TGCAGTGCTTCAAATTTAGGGGAAAAACTGTTTTTT. It codes for CSASNLGEKLFF.

The V gene is TRBV20-1, the J gene TRBJ1-2, with D tentatively TRBD1 (5 bases). Germline values: CDR1 DFQATT, CDR2 SNEGSKA (reference sequence). CDR3 size: 15 residues. The CDR3 DNA sequence: TGCAGCCCCAACCCCGGGGGGGGAGGTAACTATGGCTACACCTTC. Its translation is CSPNPGGGGNYGYTF.

The genes are TRBV5-1 and TRBJ2-7; 10 bases agree with TRBD1. The germline gives CDR1 SGHRS, CDR2 YFSETQ. After removal of 4 bases from V and 7 bases from J, the junction contained 17 bases not matched to a gene. CDR3 length: 17 residues. The CDR3 coding sequence is TGCGCCAGCAGCGACGTGACCGGGACAGGGGACTACAATGAGCAGTACTTC. Its translation: CASSDVTGTGDYNEQYF.

This clonotype has more than one count but fewer than ten. The chain couples TRBV29-1 to TRBJ1-1, with D possibly being TRBD1 (5 bases). V lost 5 bases and J 1 base, leaving 20 bases between the germline ends. This CDR3 has 16 residues. CDR1 and CDR2 (germline): SQVTM, ANQGSEA. The CDR3 DNA is TGCAGCGTTTGGGGTTTGGGGGGAAGCACGAACACTGAAGCTTTCTTT. Residues: CSVWGLGGSTNTEAFF.

This chain uses TRBV20-1 with TRBJ2-2; 7 positions agree with TRBD2. Germline V gene data show CDR1 as DFQATT and CDR2 as SNEGSKA (reference sequence). The junction had 7 bases not matched to a gene; V was cut back by 3 bases and J by 3 bases. This CDR3 has 15 amino acids. CDR3 sequence reads: CSARLHGGDTGELFF. The CDR3 nucleotides are TGCAGTGCTAGGCTTCATGGGGGGGACACCGGGGAGCTGTTTTTT.

This clonotype was counted many times. This chain uses TRBV6-5 with TRBJ1-1; D not resolved. V was pared by 5 bases and J by 0 bases, with 4 bases between. Per the germline V gene, CDR1 is MNHEY and CDR2 is SVGAGI. This CDR3 contains 12 residues. CDR3 coding DNA: TGTGCCAGCAGTACGTTGAACACTGAAGCTTTCTTT. Residues: CASSTLNTEAFF.

This clonotype was counted a few times. The junction departs from germline at one end; a sequencing error may be responsible. V gene TRBV12-5 combines with J gene TRBJ2-7; TRBD2 agrees at 11 bases. This CDR3 contains 15 residues. The germline V gene encodes CDR1 LGHNT and CDR2 FRNRAP. The chain's CDR3 is CASGLGGTSGPATCF. The CDR3 region has the DNA TGTGCTAGTGGTCTTGGGGGGACTAGCGGCCCTGCGACGTGCTTC.

In this sample, this clonotype turned up a few times. The chain employs TRBV12-3 or TRBV12-4 and TRBJ2-7; D possibly corresponds to TRBD1 (6 bases). V gave up 4 bases and J gave up 3 bases, with 13 bases separating them. There are 14 residues in the CDR3. The CDR3 here is CASSSPDSNYEQYF. CDR3 coding DNA: TGTGCCAGCAGTTCTCCGGACAGCAACTACGAGCAGTACTTC.

This clonotype was counted ten times or more. This rearrangement joins TRBV10-3 to TRBJ2-7, with 8 bases matching TRBD1. The CDR3 has 13 amino acids. Germline V lookup: CDR1 ENHRY, CDR2 SYGVKD. Unmatched junction bases numbered 4, after V lost 6 bases and J lost 3 bases. This CDR3 reads CAIRDREIYEQYF. The CDR3 nucleotides read TGTGCCATCAGGGACAGGGAAATCTACGAGCAGTACTTC.

This clonotype was counted only a few times. This sequence joins TRBV5-1 and TRBJ1-4; TRBD1 aligns across 7 bases. CDR3 size: 15 residues. CDR1 and CDR2 (germline): SGHRS, YFSETQ. Trimming took 4 bases from V and 2 from J; bases not matched to a gene: 5. CDR3 sequence (DNA): TGCGCCAGCAGCCTGGGACAGCTCACTAATGAAAAACTGTTTTTT. This codes for CASSLGQLTNEKLFF.

This clonotype turned up a few times. This chain joins TRBV27 and TRBJ2-1; tentative D call: TRBD1 (6 bases). CDR1 and CDR2 (germline): MNHEY, SMNVEV (reference sequence). The V end lost 2 bases, the J end lost 4 bases, and 15 bases lay between the germline ends. CDR3 size: 16 residues. This CDR3 reads CASSLSGDTEYNEQFF. CDR3 bases: TGTGCCAGCAGTTTAAGTGGGGACACCGAGTACAATGAGCAGTTCTTC.

This clonotype was counted only a few times. The chain joins TRBV7-2 to TRBJ1-2; D is ambiguous. The germline CDR1 and CDR2 sequences are SGHTA and FQGNSA. V was cut by 9 bases and J by 3 bases, with 17 bases left in between. This CDR3 has 14 residues. Here the CDR3 reads CASSPRRADYGYTF. CDR3 sequence (DNA): TGTGCCAGTAGCCCTCGAAGGGCCGACTATGGCTACACCTTC.

The chain carries TRBV24-1 and TRBJ1-5; D remains ambiguous. The germline gives CDR1 KGHDR, CDR2 SFDVKD. CDR3 length: 13 residues. V lost 9 bases and J lost 4, with 12 bases in between. The CDR3 DNA reads as TGTGCCACCGTTAAACAACTTAATCAGCCCCAGCATTTT. Protein: CATVKQLNQPQHF.

This chain links TRBV7-2 with TRBJ2-7, with a possible D match to TRBD1 (5 bases). Germline V gives CDR1 SGHTA, CDR2 FQGNSA. V lost 5 bases and J 3 bases, leaving 14 bases between the germline ends. The CDR3 has 14 amino acids. Written as DNA, the CDR3 is TGTGCCAGCAGCACAACCCAGGGATTCTACGAGCAGTACTTC. This gives the protein CASSTTQGFYEQYF.

The table lists this clonotype with a few counts. CDR3 nucleotides: TGTGCCAGCAGTAGGAGGGGCTCCTCGGCTAATGAAAAACTGTTTTTT. It yields the protein CASSRRGSSANEKLFF. The chain employs TRBV2 and TRBJ1-4; D perhaps matches TRBD1 (5 bases). Looked up from germline, CDR1 is SNHLY and CDR2 is FYNNEI. With 5 bases removed from V and 3 bases from J, the gap between germline ends came to 16 bases. This CDR3 is built from 16 residues.

This chain connects TRBV20-1 to TRBJ1-4; TRBD1 matches 9 bases. The CDR3 has 14 amino acids. Trimming took 3 bases from V and 6 from J; bases not matched to a gene: 5. The V gene's germline CDR1 is DFQATT and CDR2 SNEGSKA (reference sequence). CDR3 sequence: CSASNTGGDEKLFF. Written as DNA, the CDR3 is TGCAGTGCTAGTAACACAGGGGGCGATGAAAAACTGTTTTTT.

The chain joins TRBV20-1 to TRBJ1-1; D gene unclear. Trimming shortened V by 3 bases and J by 10 bases, and 12 bases separated the two germline ends. Looked up from germline, CDR1 is DFQATT and CDR2 is SNEGSKA (reference sequence). The CDR3 runs to 11 residues. CDR3 bases: TGCAGTGCTAGGAAGTTTGATAGAGCTTTCTTT. Its protein product is CSARKFDRAFF.

The chain has TRBV30 and TRBJ2-7; TRBD2 might be the D (5 bases). This CDR3 contains 14 residues. In germline, CDR1 is GTSNPN, CDR2 SVGIG (reference sequence). V was cut by 4 bases and J by 2 bases, with 15 bases left in between. The CDR3 reads CAWKRDLIAYEQYF. CDR3 bases: TGTGCCTGGAAGAGGGATTTAATCGCCTACGAGCAGTACTTC.